A single sample gave rise to the 10 T cell receptor beta chains below, sequenced in a study of T cells in Graves' hyperthyroidism and ophthalmopathy. Researchers took RNA transcripts and amplified the TCR beta CDR3 regions from them. TCR CDR3 regions were first amplified by RT-PCR with HTBI primers. TCRdb reprocessed the multiplex PCR reads via MiXCR and lists one record per CDR3 protein. The data show a few hundred thousand distinct CDR3 sequences, roughly 15% seen once. The source material was blood. The source is a woman aged 18-29 years with Graves' ophthalmopathy.

This clonotype was observed a few times. The genes are TRBV28 and TRBJ1-5; 8 nucleotides align to TRBD1. Losses at the gene ends were 5 bases for V and 3 bases for J; bases not matched to a gene: 12. Germline V CDR1 and CDR2: MDHEN, SYDVKM. The CDR3 has 17 amino acids. CDR3 protein: CASSILPGQAYNQPQHF. CDR3 nucleotide sequence: TGTGCCAGCAGTATCCTCCCGGGACAGGCGTACAATCAGCCCCAGCATTTT.

This clonotype was picked up many times. This chain connects TRBV7-8 to TRBJ1-4; TRBD1 is a possible D gene (5 bases). With 1 base removed from V and 2 bases from J, the gap between germline ends came to 11 bases. The CDR3 has 16 amino acids. Germline V gene data show CDR1 as SGHVS and CDR2 as FQNEAQ. CDR3 protein: CASSLGGRRTNEKLFF. The DNA of the CDR3 is TGTGCCAGCAGCTTAGGGGGGAGGCGGACTAATGAAAAACTGTTTTTT.

This clonotype was recorded a few times. Being one base from a much bigger clone, this may be a read error. This sequence joins TRBV7-2 and TRBJ2-2, with a tentative D call TRBD2 (6 bases). The CDR3 has 12 amino acids. Germline V lookup: CDR1 SGHTA, CDR2 FQGNSA. The CDR3 loop reads CAGSQRAGELFF. In DNA, the CDR3 is TGTGCCGGCAGCCAGCGGGCCGGGGAGCTGTTTTTT.

In this sample, this clonotype turned up a few times. J is TRBJ2-1 and V is TRBV6-1; 7 positions match TRBD2. The CDR3 consists of 15 residues. V lost 8 bases and J lost 6; bases outside the gene matches: 13. CDR1 and CDR2 (germline): MNHNS, SASEGT. The CDR3, as DNA: TGTGCCAGCCGCCGGGAATCAGCGGGAACCAATGAGCAGTTCTTC. Protein sequence: CASRRESAGTNEQFF.

The table lists this clonotype with many counts. The chain links TRBV5-1 to TRBJ2-1; 9 positions match TRBD2. This CDR3 has 17 residues. The J segment lost 4 bases and the V segment lost 0 bases, leaving 8 bases of the junction unmatched. The germline V gene encodes CDR1 SGHRS and CDR2 YFSETQ. In DNA, the CDR3 is TGCGCCAGCAGCTTGGAGTCGGACCTAGCGGGGTACAATGAGCAGTTCTTC. Amino acids: CASSLESDLAGYNEQFF.

This chain connects TRBV5-1 to TRBJ2-6; D unresolved. V was cut by 0 bases and J by 0 bases, with 10 bases left in between. Germline lookup yields CDR1 SGHRS and CDR2 YFSETQ. The CDR3 contains 17 residues. CDR3 residues: CASSLVGSSSGANVLTF. CDR3 DNA: TGCGCCAGCAGCTTGGTAGGCAGTAGCTCTGGGGCCAACGTCCTGACTTTC.

There are many counts of this clonotype. The chain links TRBV5-1 to TRBJ2-1, with a tentative D call TRBD2 (6 bases). Germline CDR1 SGHRS, CDR2 YFSETQ. V was pared by 0 bases and J by 4 bases, with 11 bases between. CDR3 length: 15 amino acids. CDR3 residues: CASSLAASAYNEQFF. CDR3 nucleotide sequence: TGCGCCAGCAGCTTGGCCGCTAGCGCGTACAATGAGCAGTTCTTC.

The table lists this clonotype with a few counts. The DNA is omitted, as the CDR3 cannot be located on it reliably, and the CDR3 follows TCRdb's listing. The chain recombines TRBV6-5 with TRBJ2-2; TRBD1 is the table's D call and was not checked against the DNA. The CDR3 is 15 residues long, ends included. Germline CDR1 reads MNHEY; CDR2 reads SVGAGI. This CDR3 reads CASSSGTGEPGSCFF.

The rearrangement joins TRBV29-1 to TRBJ2-5, with a possible D match to TRBD1 (5 bases). The CDR3 consists of 14 residues. The germline V and J ends were trimmed by 4 bases and 5 bases, with 17 bases remaining between them. From germline, CDR1 is SQVTM and CDR2 ANQGSEA. The CDR3 loop reads CSVVRSAGMETQYF. The CDR3 DNA sequence: TGCAGCGTTGTAAGGTCGGCAGGGATGGAGACCCAGTACTTC.

This clonotype appeared many times. The rearrangement links TRBV30 to TRBJ2-7, with 7 bases aligning to TRBD2. V gave up 1 base and J gave up 4 bases; unmatched junction bases: 10. Germline CDR1 is GTSNPN and CDR2 is SVGIG (reference sequence). The CDR3 is 15 residues long. The CDR3 DNA follows: TGTGCCTGGAGTGGCCCAGAATTGGGGGGGTACGAGCAGTACTTC. Residues: CAWSGPELGGYEQYF.